The rows below give T cell receptor beta chains drawn from one sample of a study of blood T cell repertoires in COVID-19. Clones were sequenced by immunoSEQ multiplex PCR, and TCRdb holds only the in-frame ones, with some missing. Of about 190,000 clones listed, around 79% are singletons. The sequenced sample consisted of peripheral blood. The source of these receptors is a man aged 50 to 60 who had recovered from COVID-19. Both conserved end residues are trimmed from each CDR3.

V gene: TRBV7-3; J gene: TRBJ2-2; CDR3 protein: ASSSLGTGTGELF
V gene: TRBV19; J gene: TRBJ1-5; CDR3 protein: ASTLDRGLNQPQH
V gene: TRBV2; J gene: TRBJ2-2; CDR3 protein: ASSDGMTGGAGELF
V gene: TRBV7-2; J gene: TRBJ1-2; CDR3 protein: ASSAPGQGTYGYT
V gene: TRBV6-6; J gene: TRBJ1-6; CDR3 protein: ASSRSPGTESPLH
V gene: TRBV3-1/TRBV3-2; J gene: TRBJ1-5; CDR3 protein: ASSPAGDSNQPQH
V gene: TRBV20-1; J gene: TRBJ2-7; CDR3 protein: SASSGSLEQY
V gene: TRBV15; J gene: TRBJ2-5; CDR3 protein: ATSRVTQETQY
V gene: TRBV28; J gene: TRBJ2-1; CDR3 protein: ASSLFQGLDEQF
V gene: TRBV5-5; J gene: TRBJ2-7; CDR3 protein: ASSPRQATYEQY
V gene: TRBV5-8; J gene: TRBJ2-7; CDR3 protein: ASSLAFGVGLNEQY
V gene: TRBV30; J gene: TRBJ1-4; CDR3 protein: AWSASFNEKLF
V gene: TRBV23-1; J gene: TRBJ1-1; CDR3 protein: ASRLKLTRDSPNTEAF
V gene: TRBV7-9; J gene: TRBJ2-3; CDR3 protein: ASSLGVSGPRADTQY
V gene: TRBV11-3; J gene: TRBJ2-3; CDR3 protein: ASSLTRLAGGPDTQY
V gene: TRBV7-2; J gene: TRBJ1-3; CDR3 protein: ASSSRVAGNTIY
V gene: TRBV30; J gene: TRBJ1-3; CDR3 protein: AWSLRLTGNPSGNTIY
V gene: TRBV5-1; J gene: TRBJ1-1; CDR3 protein: ATRTETTTEAF
V gene: TRBV5-1; J gene: TRBJ2-3; CDR3 protein: ASSFQRGGGTDTQY
V gene: TRBV4-2; J gene: TRBJ2-7; CDR3 protein: ASSQEGGLAGREQY
V gene: TRBV7-3; J gene: TRBJ1-6; CDR3 protein: ASSVQGPNSPLH
V gene: TRBV19; J gene: TRBJ1-4; CDR3 protein: ASAGGAANEKLF
V gene: TRBV7-2; J gene: TRBJ2-7; CDR3 protein: ASSGYWGEGYEQY
V gene: TRBV4-3; J gene: TRBJ2-3; CDR3 protein: ASSQDHQSGTDTQY
V gene: TRBV29-1; J gene: TRBJ2-2; CDR3 protein: SVESALGTSGTGELF
V gene: TRBV27; J gene: TRBJ1-2; CDR3 protein: ASSCTEPTLYGYT
V gene: TRBV24-1; J gene: TRBJ2-1; CDR3 protein: ATSRTGAYNEQF